The 15 T cell receptor beta chains listed next were all sequenced from one sample in a study of blood T cell repertoires in COVID-19. The protocol was immunoSEQ multiplex PCR, while the TCRdb copy is restricted to in-frame clones and leaves out a portion. The data contain 150,000 to 200,000 clones, around 90% of them singletons. Sequencing input: PBMCs or T cells enriched from blood (not recorded which). These receptors were collected from a woman aged 18-30 years who had recovered from COVID-19.

The V gene is TRBV2, the J gene TRBJ1-4; maybe TRBD1 (5 bases). The CDR3 sequence is 14 residues long. The germline V and J ends were trimmed by 8 bases and 7 bases, with 17 bases remaining between them. Germline CDR1 reads SNHLY; CDR2 reads FYNNEI. CDR3 nucleotides: TGTGCCAGCTCTTGGGGCAGGGAGGTTGAAAAACTGTTTTTT. It yields the protein CASSWGREVEKLFF.

V gene TRBV3-1 (or the pseudogene TRBV3-2) combines with J gene TRBJ2-5, with D possibly TRBD2 on 6 matching bases. Trimming cost V 1 base and J 0 bases, with 15 bases left between them. Germline V CDR1 and CDR2: LGHDT, YNNKEL (reference sequence). CDR3 length: 17 amino acids. The CDR3 DNA sequence: TGTGCCAGCAGCCAAGTCCCCGGGGGTTTGTACCAAGAGACCCAGTACTTC. Amino acid sequence: CASSQVPGGLYQETQYF.

In this sample, this clone turned up a few times. The chain joins TRBV3-1 (or the pseudogene TRBV3-2) to TRBJ2-7; D might be TRBD1 (6 bases). Trimming pared 0 bases from V and 3 bases from J, leaving 12 bases between. The germline gives CDR1 LGHDT, CDR2 YNNKEL (reference sequence). The length of the CDR3 is 15 residues. The CDR3 nucleotides read TGTGCCAGCAGCCAAGATGCTGGACAGTTCTACGAGCAGTACTTC. As protein: CASSQDAGQFYEQYF.

This clone was counted a single time. V and J are TRBV7-2 and TRBJ1-2; no clear D. V was trimmed by 5 bases and J by 7 bases, leaving 20 bases between them. This CDR3 is built from 15 residues. Looked up from germline, CDR1 is SGHTA and CDR2 is FQGNSA. CDR3 residues: CASSHNAGLPSGYTF. The CDR3, as DNA: TGTGCCAGCAGCCACAACGCCGGACTGCCTTCTGGCTACACCTTC.

This clone was recorded a few times. This same CDR3 is encoded by further DNA sequences in the sample. This chain uses TRBV18 with TRBJ1-1, with TRBD1 as a possible D gene (5 bases). CDR3 length: 13 amino acids. Germline assignment: CDR1 KGHSH and CDR2 LQKENI. V gave up 3 bases and J gave up 3 bases, with 8 bases separating them. CDR3 DNA: TGTGCCAGCTCACCGGGAGGGGACACTGAAGCTTTCTTT. Translating it yields CASSPGGDTEAFF.

A note on this clone: At one end the junction does not follow the germline gene, possibly because of a read error. The rearrangement uses TRBV24-1 and TRBJ2-7; weak D call: TRBD1 (6 bases). This CDR3 has 14 residues. Germline CDR1 and CDR2: KGHDR and SFDVKD. CDR3: CATKGVGKAGKKFF. The CDR3 coding sequence is TGTGCCACCAAGGGGGTCGGGAAGGCAGGGAAAAAATTTTTC.

V gene TRBV30 combines with J gene TRBJ2-2; 8 positions agree with TRBD2. There are 14 residues in the CDR3. V dropped 3 bases and J dropped 4; count of bases not matched to a gene: 4. Looked up from germline, CDR1 is GTSNPN and CDR2 is SVGIG (reference sequence). The CDR3 sequence is CAWRPGGGTGELFF. The CDR3 DNA follows: TGTGCCTGGAGGCCGGGGGGGGGCACCGGGGAGCTGTTTTTT.

V gene TRBV7-6 combines with J gene TRBJ1-2; 7 bases line up with TRBD1. The CDR3 has 16 residues. Germline assignment: CDR1 SGHVS and CDR2 FNYEAQ. After removal of 5 bases from V and 2 bases from J, the junction contained 11 bases not matched to a gene. The CDR3 protein is CASSRQGSRKNYGYTF. CDR3 nucleotides: TGTGCCAGCAGCCGACAGGGCTCGCGTAAGAACTATGGCTACACCTTC.

The chain carries TRBV6-5 and TRBJ1-2; D is unclear. CDR3 size: 14 residues. CDR1 MNHEY and CDR2 SVGAGI come from the germline V gene. The ends were cut back, 2 bases at V and 5 bases at J, with 12 bases in the middle. CDR3 sequence: CASSYVAGIYGYTF. The CDR3 DNA sequence: TGTGCCAGCAGTTACGTCGCAGGTATTTATGGCTACACCTTC.

This clone has just a few counts. The chain couples TRBV6-2 or TRBV6-3 to TRBJ1-1, with 8 bases lining up with TRBD1. The CDR3 has 15 amino acids. With 2 bases clipped from V and 12 bases from J, the junction kept 14 bases outside the gene matches. Germline-derived CDR1 and CDR2 are MNHEY and SVGEGT. CDR3: CASSYGAPDRGGTFF. CDR3 sequence (DNA): TGTGCCAGCAGTTACGGTGCCCCTGACAGGGGAGGGACTTTCTTT.

The rearrangement uses TRBV5-5 and TRBJ1-2; D gene unclear. Germline CDR1 is SGHKS and CDR2 is YYEKEE (reference sequence). The germline V and J ends were trimmed by 2 bases and 14 bases, with 28 bases remaining between them. The CDR3 loop spans 16 amino acids. CDR3 loop: CASSLDPVVGRIHETF. Here the CDR3 DNA reads TGTGCCAGCAGCTTAGACCCGGTTGTGGGCCGTATTCACGAGACCTTC.

The chain employs TRBV5-1 and TRBJ2-1, with D perhaps TRBD2 (5 bases). Germline V gene lookup returns CDR1 SGHRS and CDR2 YFSETQ. The CDR3 consists of 15 residues. V was trimmed by 7 bases and J by 7 bases, leaving 21 bases between them. The CDR3 protein is CASRQEAGSFNEQFF. The CDR3 DNA sequence: TGCGCCAGCCGTCAGGAGGCGGGCTCCTTTAATGAGCAGTTCTTC.

This chain connects TRBV15 to TRBJ2-6, with D possibly matching TRBD1 (6 bases). The CDR3 totals 18 residues. CDR1 LNHNV and CDR2 YYDKDF come from the germline V gene (reference sequence). Trimming left V 3 bases short and J 0 bases short, with 15 bases between. CDR3 nucleotides: TGTGCCACCAGCAGGGGCCCATTGGGGGCCTCTGGGGCCAACGTCCTGACTTTC. Encoded protein: CATSRGPLGASGANVLTF.

V is TRBV29-1 and J is TRBJ2-2, with 9 nucleotides matching TRBD2. V lost 4 bases to trimming and J lost 8 bases; unmatched junction nucleotides: 2. The V gene's germline CDR1 is SQVTM and CDR2 ANQGSEA. The length of the CDR3 is 12 residues. The CDR3 DNA follows: TGCAGCGTTGTGACTAGCGGAGGGGAGCTGTTTTTT. Residues: CSVVTSGGELFF.

This rearrangement joins TRBV27 to TRBJ1-3, with 7 bases that match TRBD1. Losses at the gene ends were 9 bases for V and 1 base for J; bases not matched to a gene: 15. The length of the CDR3 is 17 residues. Germline V gives CDR1 MNHEY, CDR2 SMNVEV (reference sequence). The chain's CDR3 is CASAGGNPHQSGNTIYF. In DNA form, the CDR3 reads TGTGCCAGTGCAGGGGGAAACCCCCATCAATCTGGAAACACCATATATTTT.